A selection of T cell receptor beta chains follows, all from one sample in a study of identical twins. TCRdb processed the 5' RACE reads anew with MiXCR; each CDR3 protein has one entry. The data show about 500,000 distinct CDR3 sequences, roughly an eighth seen once. The sample was also linked to a second study, of yellow fever vaccine responses in identical twins.

The sample taken for sequencing was CD4+ T cells sorted from blood. The receptors come from a woman between 18 and 30 years old in good health. Both conserved end residues are trimmed from each CDR3. For some rows the clone size is stated as once, few or many, or as a class when expanded; others skip it.

CDR3 length: 9; clone size: many; J gene: TRBJ2-1; V gene: TRBV20-1; CDR3 protein: SATSYNEQF
CDR3 length: 13; clone size: few; J gene: TRBJ1-5; V gene: TRBV7-8; CDR3 protein: ASSLVFTDNQPQH
CDR3 length: 12; clone size: many; J gene: TRBJ2-5; V gene: TRBV29-1; CDR3 protein: SVDLLAGIGTQY
CDR3 length: 14; clone size: NA; J gene: TRBJ2-3; V gene: TRBV14; CDR3 protein: ASSQAGQARVDTQY
CDR3 length: 14; clone size: few; J gene: TRBJ2-7; V gene: TRBV7-2; CDR3 protein: ASSLVRGPLTYEQY
CDR3 length: 11; clone size: many; J gene: TRBJ2-1; V gene: TRBV4-3; CDR3 protein: ASSLERDNEQF
CDR3 length: 11; clone size: many; J gene: TRBJ1-1; V gene: TRBV2; CDR3 protein: ASSTKQGAEAF
CDR3 length: 13; clone size: NA; J gene: TRBJ2-1; V gene: TRBV18; CDR3 protein: ASSLPGKSYNEQF
CDR3 length: 14; clone size: many; J gene: TRBJ2-3; V gene: TRBV15; CDR3 protein: ATSRDMTGSRFRQY
CDR3 length: 12; clone size: NA; J gene: TRBJ2-1; V gene: TRBV20-1; CDR3 protein: SATGGAKYNEQF
CDR3 length: 15; clone size: few; J gene: TRBJ1-1; V gene: TRBV5-1; CDR3 protein: ASRMKRGTHENTEAF
CDR3 length: 13; clone size: few; J gene: TRBJ2-3; V gene: TRBV3-1; CDR3 protein: ASSQGLGSTDTQY
CDR3 length: 13; clone size: many; J gene: TRBJ1-2; V gene: TRBV4-1; CDR3 protein: ASSQSSSGSGGYT
CDR3 length: 13; clone size: NA; J gene: TRBJ2-7; V gene: TRBV27; CDR3 protein: ASSSTGGPPSEQY
CDR3 length: 14; clone size: many; J gene: TRBJ2-1; V gene: TRBV5-6; CDR3 protein: ASSLSEGSLYNEQF
CDR3 length: 15; clone size: many; J gene: TRBJ2-3; V gene: TRBV4-2; CDR3 protein: ASSQDKTGQHTDTQY
CDR3 length: 15; clone size: NA; J gene: TRBJ2-1; V gene: TRBV7-9; CDR3 protein: ASSSLGLAGGRHEQF
CDR3 length: 17; clone size: NA; J gene: TRBJ1-6; V gene: TRBV27; CDR3 protein: ASSLGRARAFGYNSPLH
CDR3 length: 11; clone size: NA; J gene: TRBJ2-1; V gene: TRBV20-1; CDR3 protein: SAPGSSYNEQF
CDR3 length: 12; clone size: NA; J gene: TRBJ2-5; V gene: TRBV28; CDR3 protein: ASRKAGLEGTQY
CDR3 length: 10; clone size: few; J gene: TRBJ1-1; V gene: TRBV19; CDR3 protein: ASSKFNLEAF
CDR3 length: 10; clone size: many; J gene: TRBJ2-7; V gene: TRBV29-1; CDR3 protein: SAEGGFDEQY
CDR3 length: 13; clone size: NA; J gene: TRBJ1-3; V gene: TRBV12-3/TRBV12-4; CDR3 protein: ASSPTGVWGNTIY
CDR3 length: 11; clone size: many; J gene: TRBJ2-5; V gene: TRBV29-1; CDR3 protein: TGRAGGRETQY
CDR3 length: 12; clone size: NA; J gene: TRBJ2-7; V gene: TRBV10-3; CDR3 protein: AISTLAGAYEQY
CDR3 length: 14; clone size: few; J gene: TRBJ1-4; V gene: TRBV5-1; CDR3 protein: ASSLMTVESNEKLF
CDR3 length: 12; clone size: NA; J gene: TRBJ2-6; V gene: TRBV29-1; CDR3 protein: SVSGGSGANVLT
CDR3 length: 10; clone size: few; J gene: TRBJ1-2; V gene: TRBV6-2/TRBV6-3; CDR3 protein: ASMRDSYGYT
CDR3 length: 12; clone size: NA; J gene: TRBJ2-1; V gene: TRBV2; CDR3 protein: ASSGRGSYNEQF
CDR3 length: 13; clone size: NA; J gene: TRBJ2-2; V gene: TRBV7-3; CDR3 protein: ASSLQGMGTGELF
CDR3 length: 15; clone size: NA; J gene: TRBJ2-7; V gene: TRBV5-1; CDR3 protein: ASSRGLAGVIDYEQY
CDR3 length: 11; clone size: NA; J gene: TRBJ2-2; V gene: TRBV6-4; CDR3 protein: ASSDSWVGELF
CDR3 length: 11; clone size: NA; J gene: TRBJ2-5; V gene: TRBV2; CDR3 protein: ACQPGQQETQY
CDR3 length: 19; clone size: NA; J gene: TRBJ2-1; V gene: TRBV11-2; CDR3 protein: ASSFSRGLAGEGLLNNEQF
CDR3 length: 11; clone size: NA; J gene: TRBJ1-5; V gene: TRBV6-1; CDR3 protein: ASSVSPGQPQH
CDR3 length: 13; clone size: many; J gene: TRBJ1-1; V gene: TRBV2; CDR3 protein: ASTKNRLSNTEAF
CDR3 length: 14; clone size: NA; J gene: TRBJ2-3; V gene: TRBV5-6; CDR3 protein: ASSLAPGGGTDTQY
CDR3 length: 13; clone size: NA; J gene: TRBJ1-2; V gene: TRBV12-3/TRBV12-4; CDR3 protein: ASSRTGQGANGYT
CDR3 length: 17; clone size: few; J gene: TRBJ2-1; V gene: TRBV28; CDR3 protein: ASSLWRLAGGRSYNEQF
CDR3 length: 15; clone size: NA; J gene: TRBJ2-7; V gene: TRBV21-1; CDR3 protein: ASSKPTRLESSYEQY
CDR3 length: 10; clone size: many; J gene: TRBJ2-3; V gene: TRBV24-1; CDR3 protein: ATSDYGDTQY
CDR3 length: 9; clone size: NA; J gene: TRBJ2-1; V gene: TRBV7-2; CDR3 protein: ASRPTSGLF
CDR3 length: 12; clone size: NA; J gene: TRBJ2-4; V gene: TRBV7-9; CDR3 protein: ASSPPLAKNIQY
CDR3 length: 13; clone size: few; J gene: TRBJ2-1; V gene: TRBV7-9; CDR3 protein: ASRPGTNLYNEQF
CDR3 length: 10; clone size: many; J gene: TRBJ2-7; V gene: TRBV6-2/TRBV6-3; CDR3 protein: ASSYDGYEQY
CDR3 length: 15; clone size: few; J gene: TRBJ2-3; V gene: TRBV4-2; CDR3 protein: ASSHPGRETSTDTQY
CDR3 length: 13; clone size: few; J gene: TRBJ1-6; V gene: TRBV7-3; CDR3 protein: ASSSLGGGRSPLH
CDR3 length: 12; clone size: NA; J gene: TRBJ2-4; V gene: TRBV18; CDR3 protein: ASSPTDRGNIQY
CDR3 length: 14; clone size: NA; J gene: TRBJ2-3; V gene: TRBV5-1; CDR3 protein: ASSPRGQASTDTQY